These T cell receptor beta chains were read from a single sample in a study of lymphopenia after photon versus proton radiotherapy. Produced via immunoSEQ multiplex PCR; TCRdb's table is partial and in-frame only. The profile shows 55,000 to 70,000 clones, roughly 91% of them singletons. The sample consisted of peripheral blood, taken from a patient treated with photon-based radiotherapy. Receptors originate from a woman aged 65 to 85 with pancreatic cancer. CDR3s include the opening cysteine and the closing phenylalanine or tryptophan. The D gene is left open where the match is weak. Expanded clones are given a class, and other clones once, few, many or no size at all.

clone_size: NA; j_call: TRBJ2-7; d_call: NA; v_call: TRBV7-2; cdr3_nt: TGTGCCAGCAGCTCCCCTTTCAACTACGAGCAGTACTTC; cdr3_aa: CASSSPFNYEQYF
clone_size: NA; j_call: TRBJ2-7; d_call: NA; v_call: TRBV10-3; cdr3_nt: TGTGCCATCAGTGAGAGGGTCGACGAGCAGTACTTC; cdr3_aa: CAISERVDEQYF
clone_size: once; j_call: TRBJ2-7; d_call: NA; v_call: TRBV4-3; cdr3_nt: TGCGCCAGCAGCCAAGATGGGGCTACCAATTACGAGCAGTACTTC; cdr3_aa: CASSQDGATNYEQYF
clone_size: NA; j_call: TRBJ1-5; d_call: NA; v_call: TRBV5-6; cdr3_nt: TGTGCCAGCAGCTTGGCCTCAGGGAGTAGCAATCAGCCCCAGCATTTT; cdr3_aa: CASSLASGSSNQPQHF
clone_size: few; j_call: TRBJ2-2; d_call: NA; v_call: TRBV7-6; cdr3_nt: TGTGCCAGCAGCTTAGCTAGCGGAAGCGGGTTTAACACCGGGGAGCTGTTTTTT; cdr3_aa: CASSLASGSGFNTGELFF
clone_size: NA; j_call: TRBJ2-5; d_call: NA; v_call: TRBV19; cdr3_nt: TGTGCCAGTAGCAAGGGGCCCCTCGAGACCCAGTACTTC; cdr3_aa: CASSKGPLETQYF
clone_size: NA; j_call: TRBJ2-1; d_call: NA; v_call: TRBV4-3; cdr3_nt: TGCGCCAGCAGCCAAGGCTTGAGTGGAGATGAGCAGTTCTTC; cdr3_aa: CASSQGLSGDEQFF
clone_size: NA; j_call: TRBJ1-5; d_call: NA; v_call: TRBV7-4; cdr3_nt: TGTGCCTCCACCCCCCCAAGATGGCTTTTCGGTCAGCCCCAGCATTTT; cdr3_aa: CASTPPRWLFGQPQHF
clone_size: NA; j_call: TRBJ2-7; d_call: TRBD1; v_call: TRBV18; cdr3_nt: TGTGCCAGCTCGCTTAGTACCGGGACAGGGGGCGAGCAGTACTTC; cdr3_aa: CASSLSTGTGGEQYF
clone_size: NA; j_call: TRBJ2-7; d_call: TRBD2; v_call: TRBV28; cdr3_nt: TGTGCCAGCAGTTCCCCCGGGAGACGGGGGGGCGAGCAGTACTTC; cdr3_aa: CASSSPGRRGGEQYF
clone_size: NA; j_call: TRBJ2-5; d_call: NA; v_call: TRBV14; cdr3_nt: TGTGCCAGCAGCCAATATGGCGGAGAGACCCAGTACTTC; cdr3_aa: CASSQYGGETQYF
clone_size: NA; j_call: TRBJ1-2; d_call: TRBD1; v_call: TRBV9; cdr3_nt: TGTGCCAGCAGCACCGACAGGGGCCACAAAGTTAACTATGGCTACACCTTC; cdr3_aa: CASSTDRGHKVNYGYTF
clone_size: NA; j_call: TRBJ2-7; d_call: TRBD2; v_call: TRBV7-8; cdr3_nt: TGTGCCAGCAGCTTGGAATCAACTAGCGGGAGGGTACCCTACGAGCAGTACTTC; cdr3_aa: CASSLESTSGRVPYEQYF
clone_size: NA; j_call: TRBJ1-2; d_call: NA; v_call: TRBV10-3; cdr3_nt: TGTGCCATCAGTCCTCAGGGTGTTCCTGGCTACACCTTC; cdr3_aa: CAISPQGVPGYTF
clone_size: NA; j_call: TRBJ2-5; d_call: TRBD1; v_call: TRBV5-1; cdr3_nt: TGCGCCAGCAGCTTGGACAGGGGAGCGGAGACCCAGTACTTC; cdr3_aa: CASSLDRGAETQYF
clone_size: NA; j_call: TRBJ1-5; d_call: NA; v_call: TRBV6-1; cdr3_nt: TGTGCCAGCAGTGAACCCCGGACCAAGAAAATAGGTCAGCCCCAGCATTTT; cdr3_aa: CASSEPRTKKIGQPQHF
clone_size: NA; j_call: TRBJ1-5; d_call: NA; v_call: TRBV30; cdr3_nt: TGTGCCTGGTCAAAGGGTGGGGTGGGCAATCAGCCCCAGCATTTT; cdr3_aa: CAWSKGGVGNQPQHF
clone_size: NA; j_call: TRBJ2-1; d_call: TRBD2; v_call: TRBV5-6; cdr3_nt: TGTGCCAGCAGCTTGGGTGCGGGAGTGGGGTATGAGCAGTTCTTC; cdr3_aa: CASSLGAGVGYEQFF
clone_size: NA; j_call: TRBJ2-7; d_call: NA; v_call: TRBV28; cdr3_nt: TGTGCCAGCAGTCGCCCCGGACAGCGTACCTACGAGCAGTACTTC; cdr3_aa: CASSRPGQRTYEQYF
clone_size: NA; j_call: TRBJ2-3; d_call: NA; v_call: TRBV7-2; cdr3_nt: TGTGCCAGCACAGAGGCCGATACGCAGTATTTT; cdr3_aa: CASTEADTQYF
clone_size: once; j_call: TRBJ2-3; d_call: TRBD1; v_call: TRBV30; cdr3_nt: TGTGCCTGCCGACAGGGAAGCACAGATACGCAGTATTTT; cdr3_aa: CACRQGSTDTQYF
clone_size: NA; j_call: TRBJ1-3; d_call: NA; v_call: TRBV30; cdr3_nt: TGTGCCTGCCTCCCGAGGGCAGGGTCCGACTCTGGAAACACCATATATTTT; cdr3_aa: CACLPRAGSDSGNTIYF
clone_size: NA; j_call: TRBJ2-7; d_call: NA; v_call: TRBV13; cdr3_nt: TGTGCCAGCAGCTACAACTCCTACGAGCAGTACTTC; cdr3_aa: CASSYNSYEQYF
clone_size: NA; j_call: TRBJ2-3; d_call: NA; v_call: TRBV6-4; cdr3_nt: TGTGCCAGCAAGAACCGGGGAGCAGCGGCCTTCCTCACAGATACGCAGTATTTT; cdr3_aa: CASKNRGAAAFLTDTQYF
clone_size: NA; j_call: TRBJ2-5; d_call: TRBD2; v_call: TRBV9; cdr3_nt: TGTGCCAGCAGCGCGGGACTAGCGGGAGTGGAGACCCAGTACTTC; cdr3_aa: CASSAGLAGVETQYF
clone_size: NA; j_call: TRBJ1-2; d_call: NA; v_call: TRBV7-2; cdr3_nt: TGTGCCAGCAGCTTAGCCAGGGGTGGGTATGGCTACACCTTC; cdr3_aa: CASSLARGGYGYTF
clone_size: NA; j_call: TRBJ2-1; d_call: NA; v_call: TRBV18; cdr3_nt: TGTGCCAGCTCACCACAGGCGAGATACAATGAGCAGTTCTTC; cdr3_aa: CASSPQARYNEQFF
clone_size: NA; j_call: TRBJ2-6; d_call: NA; v_call: TRBV7-8; cdr3_nt: TGTGCCAGCAGCCTGATCGGGGGCGGGGTCTCTGGGGCCAACGTCCTGACTTTC; cdr3_aa: CASSLIGGGVSGANVLTF
clone_size: NA; j_call: TRBJ1-2; d_call: NA; v_call: TRBV4-3; cdr3_nt: TGCGCCAGCAGCCAAGACGTGCAGGGCCCCGAGAATAACTATGGCTACACCTTC; cdr3_aa: CASSQDVQGPENNYGYTF
clone_size: NA; j_call: TRBJ2-3; d_call: TRBD1; v_call: TRBV10-3; cdr3_nt: TGTGCCATCAGTCGAGGACAGGGAAGCACAGATACGCAGTATTTT; cdr3_aa: CAISRGQGSTDTQYF
clone_size: NA; j_call: TRBJ2-5; d_call: NA; v_call: TRBV10-3; cdr3_nt: TGTGCCATCAGTGCGGGGTCGGAGACCCAGTACTTC; cdr3_aa: CAISAGSETQYF
clone_size: NA; j_call: TRBJ2-7; d_call: NA; v_call: TRBV6-5; cdr3_nt: TGTGCCAGCAAGAGCCAGGGGGGCTCCTACGAGCAGTACTTC; cdr3_aa: CASKSQGGSYEQYF
clone_size: few; j_call: TRBJ2-7; d_call: NA; v_call: TRBV5-5; cdr3_nt: TGTGCCAGCAGCACCGAGGACTTAGCGGCCTACGAGCAGTACTTC; cdr3_aa: CASSTEDLAAYEQYF
clone_size: once; j_call: TRBJ2-2; d_call: NA; v_call: TRBV10-3; cdr3_nt: TGTGCCATCAGTGTCTTACCTAGCGAGACAACCGGGGAGCTGTTTTTT; cdr3_aa: CAISVLPSETTGELFF
clone_size: NA; j_call: TRBJ2-1; d_call: TRBD2; v_call: TRBV27; cdr3_nt: TGTGCCAGCAGTTTAGTAGCGGGAGCTTCCTACAATGAGCAGTTCTTC; cdr3_aa: CASSLVAGASYNEQFF
clone_size: NA; j_call: TRBJ2-2; d_call: NA; v_call: TRBV27; cdr3_nt: TGTGCCAGCAGTTCATATCCCCTTGCTTTAGGGGAGCTGTTTTTT; cdr3_aa: CASSSYPLALGELFF
clone_size: once; j_call: TRBJ1-3; d_call: NA; v_call: TRBV5-4; cdr3_nt: TGTGCCAGCAGCTTGGCCGGGGGATCTGGAAACACCATATATTTT; cdr3_aa: CASSLAGGSGNTIYF
clone_size: once; j_call: TRBJ1-1; d_call: NA; v_call: TRBV20-1; cdr3_nt: TGCAGTGCTACTCAAGGGGTATATGCTTTCTTT; cdr3_aa: CSATQGVYAFF
clone_size: NA; j_call: TRBJ2-3; d_call: NA; v_call: TRBV10-3; cdr3_nt: TGTGCCATCAAGGGGAAAGCGGCCTTCACCACAGATACGCAGTATTTT; cdr3_aa: CAIKGKAAFTTDTQYF
clone_size: NA; j_call: TRBJ1-2; d_call: NA; v_call: TRBV10-3; cdr3_nt: TGTGCCATCACCGGAGACGGCTATGGCTACACCTTC; cdr3_aa: CAITGDGYGYTF
clone_size: NA; j_call: TRBJ2-1; d_call: TRBD2; v_call: TRBV7-3; cdr3_nt: TGTGCCAGCAGTTTTCTTGGGACTAGCGTGAATGAGCAGTTCTTC; cdr3_aa: CASSFLGTSVNEQFF
clone_size: NA; j_call: TRBJ2-7; d_call: TRBD2; v_call: TRBV28; cdr3_nt: TGTGCCAGCGACGGCGGGAGCGGTGGTTACGAGCAGTACTTC; cdr3_aa: CASDGGSGGYEQYF
clone_size: NA; j_call: TRBJ2-1; d_call: NA; v_call: TRBV7-2; cdr3_nt: TGTGCCAGCAGCCCCCGGGCGGGTCCGGACAATGAGCAGTTCTTC; cdr3_aa: CASSPRAGPDNEQFF
clone_size: once; j_call: TRBJ1-2; d_call: NA; v_call: TRBV5-5; cdr3_nt: TGTGCCAGCAGCTTGGATGTCAGCTTCTATGGCTACACCTTC; cdr3_aa: CASSLDVSFYGYTF
clone_size: NA; j_call: TRBJ1-4; d_call: TRBD1; v_call: TRBV5-4; cdr3_nt: TGTGCCAGCAGCGGGACAGGGGGCGATAGTAATGAAAAACTGTTTTTT; cdr3_aa: CASSGTGGDSNEKLFF
clone_size: NA; j_call: TRBJ1-1; d_call: NA; v_call: TRBV6-6; cdr3_nt: TGTGCCAGCAGATTCGACAGTGAAGTGTGGAACACTGAAGCTTTCTTT; cdr3_aa: CASRFDSEVWNTEAFF
clone_size: NA; j_call: TRBJ2-7; d_call: NA; v_call: TRBV9; cdr3_nt: TGTGCCAGCAGCGCCGGACAGTTACCCTACGAGCAGTACTTC; cdr3_aa: CASSAGQLPYEQYF